This TCR beta chain was sequenced during a study of OX40 agonist ivuxolimab in advanced cancers. Regarding the research as a whole: The costimulatory receptor OX40 (CD134) was targeted by ivuxolimab, a fully human IgG2 agonistic monoclonal antibody. Among the roughly 54 dose-escalation patients, about 19 had hepatocellular carcinoma, some 15 melanoma, 9 renal cell carcinoma and 9 head and neck cancer. Intravenous ivuxolimab was administered to patients every 2 weeks at six dose levels: 0.01, 0.1, 0.3, 1.5, 3 and 10 mg/kg. A male proportion of roughly 85% and a mean age of about 60 years, ranging from 23 to 79, were recorded for the dose-escalation cohort. The paper covers the monotherapy dose-escalation part of the phase I ivuxolimab trial, which included N = 52 patients. Prior anti-PD-1, anti-PD-L1 or anti-CTLA-4 therapy was permitted, and checkpoint inhibitors had been received by approximately 39% of dose-escalation patients. Partial responses were achieved by three dose-escalation patients, of whom one had hepatocellular carcinoma and two had cutaneous melanoma. Peripheral TCRbeta sequencing was intended to test whether TCR sequence diversity was altered and clonal T-cell expansion was caused by ivuxolimab. Findings and caveats that apply to the study as a whole: At doses from 0.1 to 3.0 mg/kg, clonal expansion was seen in both CD4+ and CD8+ blood T cells between baseline and week 6. The antigen specificity of the clonally expanded peripheral T cells was not determined. Low levels of normalized T-cell clonal expansion were also seen in some patients who did not respond. In the 0.1-3.0 mg/kg groups, partial responders had among the lowest normalized peripheral clonal expansion, particularly in CD8+ T cells. After ivuxolimab, more expanded clones were found on average in CD8+ T cells than in CD4+ T cells.

Genomic DNA was extracted from sorted cells for sequencing of the TCRbeta CDR3 region. TCRbeta CDR3 regions were sequenced using the immunoSEQ Assay. TCRdb re-hosts the immuneACCESS table, in-frame sequences only. Its copies lack some clones; in the studies checked, an unresolved V gene accounts for under half of them, and the cause for the rest is not known. The sample profile shows 13,000 to 15,000 clones; about 76% of them were found once. The ten largest make up 15% to 20% of the sample. As concerns this clone: Its binding antigen is unknown. Qualities for individual bases were not recorded, and no much larger clone is one base off.

The trial excluded patients who had a history of autoimmune disease or were on systemic immunosuppression. Peripheral blood for TCR sequencing was drawn from every dose cohort at baseline, at cycle 4 day 1 and at cycle 7 day 1. The samples were drawn from a first-in-human, open-label, multicenter phase I dose-escalation trial of ivuxolimab. Adults with locally advanced or metastatic head and neck squamous cell, hepatocellular, melanoma or renal cell carcinoma were enrolled in the trial. Before TCR sequencing, CD4+ and CD8+ T cells were separately sorted from peripheral blood. The receptor comes from an adult with an advanced solid tumor such as melanoma, head and neck, liver or kidney cancer. Sequenced material: CD4+ or CD8+ T cells sorted from blood, taken in a trial of the OX40 agonist ivuxolimab.

The nucleotides are TGTGCCAGCAGTGACGTAATCCTCAGGGGGTACGAGCAGTACTTC. Its amino acids are CASSDVILRGYEQYF. The rearranged chain carries TRBV6-1 and TRBJ2-7; 7 middle bases align to TRBD1. The CDR3 goes from the cysteine to the phenylalanine over 15 residues. Here the CDR3 DNA is all that survives: 45 bases in frame from base 1. V is trimmed back by 3 bases and J by 4 bases, and the junction contains 9 bases that no gene match accounts for. CDR1 and CDR2 were assigned from the germline V gene as MNHNS and SASEGT.